Following are 20 T cell receptor beta chains from one sample sequenced in a study of vaccination and CD4 T cells after COVID-19. Treatment given: 10-day PBMC culture with coronavirus spike peptide pools or control peptides (ViraFEST assay). CD4+ T cells of the unexposed donor were collected before the COVID-19 pandemic (2011-2018). Their cognate antigens are unknown. The Oncomine TCR Beta short-read assay sequenced DNA from cultured CD4+ T cells. TCRdb reprocessed the PCR reads with MiXCR, giving one entry per CDR3 protein. The data show about 7,200 distinct CDR3 sequences, roughly 51% seen once. The specimen sequenced was CD4+ T cells from blood, cultured in vitro. These receptors originate from a human donor in good health.

V usage is TRBV6-1 and J usage is TRBJ2-3; 10 bases match TRBD2. The CDR3 has 16 residues. In germline, CDR1 is MNHNS, CDR2 SASEGT. The V gene end was trimmed by 6 bases and the J gene end by 1 base; junction bases not matched to a gene: 7. The CDR3 loop is CASSRSGGAGTDTQYF. CDR3 nucleotide sequence: TGTGCCAGCAGCCGAAGCGGGGGGGCAGGCACAGATACGCAGTATTTT.

The V and J genes are TRBV20-1 and TRBJ1-5, with a tentative D call TRBD1 (5 bases). This CDR3 has 14 residues. V gave up 2 bases and J gave up 4 bases, with 12 bases separating them. Germline values: CDR1 DFQATT, CDR2 SNEGSKA (reference sequence). The CDR3 sequence is CSARMGGGNQPQHF. The CDR3 nucleotides are TGCAGTGCTAGAATGGGTGGGGGAAATCAGCCCCAGCATTTT.

In its sample, this clonotype was seen a few times. The chain is built from TRBV4-1 and TRBJ1-2; D gene ambiguous. V gave up 0 bases and J gave up 8 bases, with 7 bases separating them. The CDR3 runs 12 residues. Germline-derived CDR1 and CDR2 are MGHRA and YSYEKL. The CDR3 nucleotides are TGCGCCAGCAGCCAAGATCCCCCGGGCTACACCTTC. This sequence encodes CASSQDPPGYTF.

This rearrangement joins TRBV10-3 to TRBJ1-6; 9 bases map to TRBD1. The CDR3 runs 13 residues. In germline, CDR1 is ENHRY, CDR2 SYGVKD. The ends lost 10 bases at V and 7 bases at J; junction bases unmatched: 5. This CDR3 reads CATRTGENSPLHF. Here the CDR3 DNA reads TGTGCCACACGGACAGGGGAGAATTCACCCCTCCACTTT.

V gene TRBV25-1 combines with J gene TRBJ2-3; the D gene is possibly TRBD2 (5 bases). Germline CDR1 and CDR2: MGHDK and SYGVNS. V dropped 5 bases and J dropped 3 bases, with 18 bases sitting between them. The CDR3 runs 16 residues. The CDR3 reads CASSYTDFWRTDTQYF. The CDR3 DNA reads as TGTGCCAGCAGTTACACTGACTTTTGGAGGACAGATACGCAGTATTTT. Looking up the rest from reference TRBV25-1 and TRBJ2-3 gives the full variable domain: EADIYQTPRYLVIGTGKKITLECSQTMGHDKMYWYQQDPGMELHLIHYSYGVNSTEKGDLSSESTVSRIRTEHFPLTLESARPSHTSQYLCASSYTDFWRTDTQYFGPGTRLTVL.

The CDR3 bases are TGTGCCAGTAGTTTAAGAAAACAGGGTAGTTTGGCTGAAGCTTTCTTT. This translates into CASSLRKQGSLAEAFF. The chain is built from TRBV19 and TRBJ1-1; perhaps TRBD1 as D (6 bases). CDR1 and CDR2 from the germline V gene are LNHDA and SQIVND (reference sequence). V lost 5 bases and J lost 6, with 22 bases in between. The CDR3 is made up of 16 amino acids.

The chain carries TRBV16 and TRBJ1-1; D uncertain. Trimming removed 2 bases at V and 10 bases at J, with 11 bases between. This CDR3 region has 12 residues. From germline, CDR1 is KGHSY and CDR2 FQNENV. CDR3 sequence: CASSQTTWGAFF. CDR3 nucleotide sequence: TGTGCCAGCAGCCAAACAACCTGGGGAGCTTTCTTT.

V gene TRBV5-4 combines with J gene TRBJ2-3; TRBD2 might be the D (6 bases). V was shortened by 3 bases and J by 6 bases, with 17 bases between the two germline ends. CDR3 length: 15 amino acids. In germline, CDR1 is SGHNT, CDR2 YYREEE (reference sequence). The CDR3 sequence is CASSYLRVGGDTQYF. CDR3 bases: TGTGCCAGCAGCTACCTCCGGGTTGGGGGGGATACGCAGTATTTT.

This clonotype has a handful of counts. The genes are TRBV18 and TRBJ1-6, with D possibly matching TRBD1 (5 bases). Germline V gene sequence: CDR1 KGHSH, CDR2 LQKENI. CDR3 length equals 15 residues. V shed 0 bases and J shed 9 bases, with 12 bases lying between them. The DNA of the CDR3 is TGTGCCAGCTCACCACCAACGGGGGATGGTTCACCCCTCCACTTT. As protein: CASSPPTGDGSPLHF.

The chain couples TRBV27 to TRBJ2-1; no reliable D call. From germline, CDR1 is MNHEY and CDR2 SMNVEV (reference sequence). The V and J ends lost 6 bases and 4 bases respectively, with 10 bases between them. The CDR3 loop spans 13 amino acids. CDR3 bases: TGTGCCAGCAGGCCCTCTAATTACAATGAGCAGTTCTTC. Translating gives CASRPSNYNEQFF.

The V call is TRBV20-1, the J call TRBJ1-5, with D perhaps TRBD1 (5 bases). The CDR3 extends over 15 amino acids. Germline CDR1 and CDR2: DFQATT and SNEGSKA (reference sequence). V was shortened by 5 bases and J by 3 bases, with 17 bases between the two germline ends. The CDR3 nucleotides read TGCAGTGCTGCCGGGCCGGAGGGGATCAATCAGCCCCAGCATTTT. This encodes CSAAGPEGINQPQHF.

With regard to this clonotype: Its ends do not fully match the called genes, so a read error is possible. The chain recombines TRBV28 with TRBJ1-2; 8 positions match TRBD1. Germline V gene lookup returns CDR1 MDHEN and CDR2 SYDVKM. This CDR3 spans 15 amino acids. Here the CDR3 DNA reads TGTGCCAGCAGTCGATCAGGGGGCGAGGATTATGGCAACACCTTC. It specifies CASSRSGGEDYGNTF.

The genes are TRBV4-3 and TRBJ1-5; D remains ambiguous. V lost 0 bases to trimming and J lost 4 bases, with 16 bases between them. Per the germline V gene, CDR1 is LGHNA and CDR2 is YSLEER. The CDR3 spans 17 residues. This chain's CDR3 is CASSQEGPGRGNQPQHF. CDR3 nucleotides: TGCGCCAGCAGCCAAGAAGGCCCGGGTCGGGGTAATCAGCCCCAGCATTTT.

V usage is TRBV11-2 and J usage is TRBJ2-1, with 14 positions matching TRBD2. With 2 bases clipped from V and 2 bases from J, the junction kept 5 bases outside the gene matches. Germline CDR1 reads SGHAT; CDR2 reads FQNNGV. This CDR3 comprises 18 residues. CDR3 amino acids: CASSLRTSGRTTYNEQFF. In nucleotides, the CDR3 is TGTGCCAGCAGCTTAAGGACTAGCGGGAGGACTACCTACAATGAGCAGTTCTTC.

The CDR3 sequence: CASSYMQGISYEQYF. The CDR3 nucleotides read TGTGCCAGCAGTTACATGCAGGGTATCTCCTACGAGCAGTACTTC. V is TRBV6-2 or TRBV6-3 and J is TRBJ2-7; D is perhaps TRBD1 (5 bases). V was clipped by 2 bases and J by 0 bases, with 11 bases between them. The CDR3 totals 15 residues. Germline CDR1 and CDR2: MNHEY and SVGEGT.

There are a few counts of this clonotype. The rearrangement links TRBV6-1 to TRBJ1-5, with 11 bases identical to TRBD1. The CDR3 covers 18 residues. V lost 7 bases, J lost 2 bases, and 13 bases stayed unmatched. Germline V gene sequence: CDR1 MNHNS, CDR2 SASEGT. CDR3 sequence reads: CASTPTDRGPSGNQPQHF. DNA for the CDR3: TGTGCCAGCACCCCCACGGACAGGGGGCCTTCGGGCAATCAGCCCCAGCATTTT.

There are a few counts of this clonotype. The chain links TRBV27 to TRBJ1-2, with unresolved D. The CDR3 has 14 residues. Germline V CDR1 and CDR2: MNHEY, SMNVEV (reference sequence). Trimming left V 7 bases short and J 6 bases short, with 18 bases between. The CDR3 is CASKMLRSGHGYTF. CDR3 DNA: TGTGCCAGCAAGATGTTAAGGTCCGGGCATGGCTACACCTTC.

Here the CDR3 reads CATSRGDRVKAEAFF. CDR3 sequence (DNA): TGTGCCACCAGCAGGGGGGACAGGGTCAAGGCTGAAGCTTTCTTT. The chain combines TRBV15 with TRBJ1-1; TRBD1 matches at 9 bases. Per the germline V gene, CDR1 is LNHNV and CDR2 is YYDKDF (reference sequence). Unmatched junction bases numbered 8, after V lost 3 bases and J lost 6 bases. The CDR3 has 15 residues. Variable domain in full (rest from reference TRBV15 and TRBJ1-1): DAMVIQNPRYQVTQFGKPVTLSCSQTLNHNVMYWYQQKSSQAPKLLFHYYDKDFNNEADTPDNFQSRRPNTSFCFLDIRSPGLGDTAMYLCATSRGDRVKAEAFFGQGTRLTVV.

The chain combines TRBV4-3 with TRBJ1-5; possibly TRBD1 for D (6 bases). The CDR3 is made up of 17 amino acids. CDR1 and CDR2 (germline): LGHNA, YSLEER. Trimming took off 0 bases at V and 3 bases at J, with 15 bases between the two ends. CDR3 loop: CASSQDRGFGVNQPQHF. The CDR3 region has the DNA TGCGCCAGCAGCCAAGACAGGGGATTTGGGGTCAATCAGCCCCAGCATTTT.

The chain links TRBV20-1 to TRBJ2-3; 14 bases fit TRBD2. From germline, CDR1 is DFQATT and CDR2 SNEGSKA (reference sequence). CDR3 size: 16 residues. Trimming cost V 8 bases and J 11 bases; bases outside gene matches: 18. CDR3 sequence (DNA): TGCAGTCGGCGGGGGGGACTAGCGGGGGAGGGCGTAGGGCAGTATTTT. Residues: CSRRGGLAGEGVGQYF.